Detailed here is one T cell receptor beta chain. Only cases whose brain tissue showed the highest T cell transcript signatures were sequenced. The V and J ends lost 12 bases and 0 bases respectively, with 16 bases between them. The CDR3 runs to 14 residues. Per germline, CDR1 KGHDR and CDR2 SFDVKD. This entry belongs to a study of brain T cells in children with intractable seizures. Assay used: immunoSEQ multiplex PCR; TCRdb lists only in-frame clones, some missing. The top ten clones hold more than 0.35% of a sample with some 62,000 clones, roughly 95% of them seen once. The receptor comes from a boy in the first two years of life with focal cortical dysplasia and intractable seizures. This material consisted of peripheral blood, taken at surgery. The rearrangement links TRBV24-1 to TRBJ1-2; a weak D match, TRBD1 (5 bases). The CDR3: CAPFDRSSNYGYTF. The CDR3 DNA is TGTGCCCCCTTCGACAGATCTTCTAACTATGGCTACACCTTC.